This T cell receptor beta chain was identified during a study of shared clonotypes between healthy human individuals. Looked up from germline, CDR1 is MDHEN and CDR2 is SYDVKM. The CDR3 has 16 residues. V gave up 2 bases and J gave up 4 bases; unmatched junction bases: 6. Original processing notes: From ImmunoSEQ came sequences covering only the junction and carrying no quality scores, so filtering differed. TCRdb's table, derived via immunoSEQ multiplex PCR, lists solely in-frame clones and lacks some. V, J and clone size are those of that table, while D and trimming were read from the DNA. Here the sample spans more than 550,000 clones, roughly two thirds being singletons. The authors divided CD4+ cells into CD45RA+ naive and CD45RA-negative memory subsets.

V and J are TRBV28 and TRBJ2-3, with 10 nucleotides matching TRBD2. The sample taken for sequencing was memory CD4+ T cells sorted from blood. Subset: CD45RA-negative fraction. The receptor's source is a young woman in good health. For the CDR3, the DNA is TGTGCCAGCAGTTTAGGAAGCGGGAGGGAGGCAGATACGCAGTATTTT. It yields the protein CASSLGSGREADTQYF.